The source of this T cell receptor (beta chain) is a study of OX40 agonist ivuxolimab in advanced cancers. Whole-study findings and limits: Researchers did not determine the expanded peripheral T cells' antigen specificity.

The CDR3 contains 15 residues. The germline V gene has CDR1 SGDLS and CDR2 YYNGEE. V gave up 3 bases and J gave up 8 bases; unmatched junction bases: 9. To note about this clone: Its antigen is as yet unknown.

Method: immunoSEQ multiplex PCR; TCRdb's copy keeps in-frame clones and lacks some. The table records about 60,000 clones, roughly nine tenths of them present only once. Sequences were derived from CD4+ or CD8+ T cells sorted from blood, sampled in a trial of the OX40 agonist ivuxolimab. The chain combines TRBV9 with TRBJ2-1, with 9 nucleotides matching TRBD2. The sequence derives from an adult with an advanced solid tumor such as melanoma, head and neck, liver or kidney cancer. CDR3 in DNA: TGTGCCAGCAGCGCCTTCGGGACTAGCCTCGATGAGCAGTTCTTC. The encoded protein is CASSAFGTSLDEQFF.